This T cell receptor (beta chain) was profiled in a study of T cells after yellow fever vaccination. Whole-study results and caveats: Detected again after the booster were most primary-vaccination clones, at approximately 96% CD4 and about 89% CD8.

Each CDR3 protein is one row after TCRdb ran MiXCR on the 5' RACE reads. The sample carries 50,000 or so distinct CDR3 sequences, approximately 7% recorded once. Trimming took 3 bases from V and 4 from J, leaving 16 bases between them. The germline CDR1 and CDR2 sequences are SGHKS and YYEKEE (reference sequence). The CDR3 spans 15 residues. This clonotype showed up many times. As yet, its antigen is unknown. This TCR came from a young man who received the YFV17D yellow fever vaccine. The sample here was CD8+ T cells sorted from PBMCs, taken on the day of the first yellow fever vaccination. The chain couples TRBV5-5 to TRBJ1-1; D perhaps matches TRBD1 (5 bases). The CDR3 reads CASSSGPPGGTEAFF. The CDR3 region has the DNA TGTGCCAGCAGCTCGGGACCCCCGGGGGGCACTGAAGCTTTCTTT.